The source of this T cell receptor beta chain is a study of OX40 agonist ivuxolimab in advanced cancers. Overall study findings and caveats: On average, CD8+ T cells had more expanded clones than CD4+.

Germline V lookup: CDR1 SGHTA, CDR2 FQGNSA. V trimming: 1 base; J trimming: 7 bases; junction bases outside the gene matches: 9. The CDR3 is 17 residues long. A remark on this clone: Its antigen is as yet unknown.

Clones were sequenced by immunoSEQ multiplex PCR, and TCRdb holds only the in-frame ones, with some missing. This sample has just over 40,000 clones, with roughly 84% found just once. Patients were ruled out by autoimmune disease history or systemic immunosuppression. This chain uses TRBV7-2 with TRBJ2-3; 12 positions agree with TRBD2. This clonotype was sampled from an adult with an advanced solid tumor such as melanoma, head and neck, liver or kidney cancer. This material consisted of CD4+ or CD8+ T cells sorted from blood, taken in a trial of the OX40 agonist ivuxolimab. CDR3 region: CASSLVLAGGPMNTQYF. The CDR3 DNA reads as TGTGCCAGCAGCTTAGTGCTAGCGGGAGGGCCTATGAATACGCAGTATTTT.